The rows below give T cell receptor beta chains drawn from one sample of a study of blood T cell repertoires in COVID-19. TCRdb's copy holds only in-frame clones and misses some; the assay was immunoSEQ multiplex PCR. The sample shows 250,000 or so clones, approximately 83% of them seen only once. Sequenced material: PBMCs or T cells enriched from blood (not recorded which). The source is a man over 45 who had recovered from COVID-19. Each CDR3 is given without its conserved first and last residue. Each record gives: CDR3 protein, J gene, V gene, CDR3 length.

CDR3 protein: ASSPRRGISIDEQY; J gene: TRBJ2-7; V gene: TRBV18; CDR3 length: 14
CDR3 protein: ASSPSQSTDTQY; J gene: TRBJ2-3; V gene: TRBV10-2; CDR3 length: 12
CDR3 protein: ASSFGGSTEAF; J gene: TRBJ1-1; V gene: TRBV2; CDR3 length: 11
CDR3 protein: ASSQVREVGEQF; J gene: TRBJ2-1; V gene: TRBV3-1/TRBV3-2; CDR3 length: 12
CDR3 protein: ASSLGMNTEAF; J gene: TRBJ1-1; V gene: TRBV28; CDR3 length: 11
CDR3 protein: ASSLLRGGRGTQY; J gene: TRBJ2-5; V gene: TRBV7-2; CDR3 length: 13
CDR3 protein: ASTIRPSGSKNEQF; J gene: TRBJ2-1; V gene: TRBV27; CDR3 length: 14
CDR3 protein: ASMNDRGYYGYT; J gene: TRBJ1-2; V gene: TRBV7-9; CDR3 length: 12
CDR3 protein: ASSYSIKGDTQY; J gene: TRBJ2-3; V gene: TRBV6-2/TRBV6-3; CDR3 length: 12
CDR3 protein: ASSEYGLYEQY; J gene: TRBJ2-7; V gene: TRBV6-1; CDR3 length: 11
CDR3 protein: ASSFASEQF; J gene: TRBJ2-1; V gene: TRBV6-2/TRBV6-3; CDR3 length: 9
CDR3 protein: ASAHSSNQPQH; J gene: TRBJ1-5; V gene: TRBV6-5; CDR3 length: 11
CDR3 protein: ASSQDHRGGTPDTQY; J gene: TRBJ2-3; V gene: TRBV4-1; CDR3 length: 15
CDR3 protein: ASSPRQGANGQPQH; J gene: TRBJ1-5; V gene: TRBV18; CDR3 length: 14
CDR3 protein: ASSIVTGSETQY; J gene: TRBJ2-5; V gene: TRBV19; CDR3 length: 12